These 25 T cell receptor beta chains were all obtained from the same sample, sequenced in a study of glioma-infiltrating T cells after dendritic cell vaccination (dated by TCRdb to 2016 to 2018). Libraries were constructed by the immunoSEQ multiplex PCR assay. TCRdb holds this immuneACCESS table with in-frame rearrangements only. Some clones are missing; in checked studies, unresolved V genes explain under half, and the rest has no known cause. The sample table records some 100,000 clones; approximately 81% of these occur just once. The top ten clonotypes cover 2.5% to 3% of the sample. The sequences come from blood, collected before dendritic cell vaccination. These receptors all stem from a human donor with glioblastoma.

This clone was picked up one time. The chain has TRBV18 and TRBJ2-7; D remains ambiguous. Germline V gene sequence: CDR1 KGHSH, CDR2 LQKENI. CDR3 size: 12 residues. Between the trimmed V and J ends, which lost 3 bases and 3 bases, there was a span of 6 bases. CDR3 nucleotides: TGTGCCAGCTCACCCGCGATCTACGAGCAGTACTTC. Amino acids: CASSPAIYEQYF.

The chain has TRBV19 and TRBJ2-2; TRBD1 aligns across 11 bases. Unmatched junction bases numbered 4, after V lost 4 bases and J lost 6 bases. Germline loops: CDR1 LNHDA, CDR2 SQIVND (reference sequence). This CDR3 region has 15 residues. CDR3 nucleotide sequence: TGTGCCAGTAGTAGGACAGGGGGCATTGCCGGGGAGCTGTTTTTT. It yields the protein CASSRTGGIAGELFF.

The chain carries TRBV6-5 and TRBJ2-7; 8 bases match TRBD2. The CDR3 has 14 residues. Trimming took 5 bases from V and 6 from J; bases not matched to a gene: 9. Germline assignment: CDR1 MNHEY and CDR2 SVGAGI. CDR3 region: CASSNPGLVSEQYF. In nucleotides, the CDR3 is TGTGCCAGCAGTAATCCGGGACTAGTCTCCGAGCAGTACTTC.

V usage is TRBV9 and J usage is TRBJ2-3; TRBD2 agrees at 13 bases. V trimming: 0 bases; J trimming: 1 base; junction bases outside the gene matches: 11. CDR3 size: 20 residues. In germline, CDR1 is SGDLS, CDR2 YYNGEE. CDR3 protein: CASSVDGRLAGGGGTDTQYF. The CDR3 DNA follows: TGTGCCAGCAGCGTAGACGGGAGACTAGCGGGAGGTGGGGGCACAGATACGCAGTATTTT. The full variable domain, rest sourced from reference TRBV9 and TRBJ2-3, is DSGVTQTPKHLITATGQRVTLRCSPRSGDLSVYWYQQSLDQGLQFLIQYYNGEERAKGNILERFSAQQFPDLHSELNLSSLELGDSALYFCASSVDGRLAGGGGTDTQYFGPGTRLTVL.

CDR3 in DNA: TGTGCCAGCAGCTTGGTCGGGGAGACCCAGTACTTC. Translated, it gives CASSLVGETQYF. J is TRBJ2-5 and V is TRBV5-4, with D unresolved. Germline V gives CDR1 SGHNT, CDR2 YYREEE (reference sequence). V shed 0 bases and J shed 5 bases, with 5 bases lying between them. CDR3 size: 12 residues.

The chain carries TRBV6-6 and TRBJ2-7, with 8 bases that match TRBD2. Germline V gene sequence: CDR1 MNHNY, CDR2 SVGAGI (reference sequence). The CDR3 totals 12 residues. Unmatched junction bases numbered 3, after V lost 7 bases and J lost 4 bases. The chain's CDR3 is CASTAGGYEQYF. The CDR3 DNA is TGTGCCAGCACCGCGGGGGGTTACGAGCAGTACTTC.

The chain employs TRBV11-3 and TRBJ2-7; D unresolved. Germline V gene data show CDR1 as SGHNT and CDR2 as YENEEA. The CDR3 length is 14 residues. V lost 2 bases to trimming and J lost 3 bases, with 11 bases between them. The CDR3 loop reads CASSLLSRNYEQYF. In DNA form, the CDR3 reads TGTGCCAGCAGCTTATTGAGTAGAAACTACGAGCAGTACTTC.

In its sample, this clone was seen once. The rearrangement uses TRBV6-1 and TRBJ2-7; 10 nucleotides agree with TRBD1. Germline assignment: CDR1 MNHNS and CDR2 SASEGT. The J segment lost 4 bases and the V segment lost 4 bases, leaving 7 bases of the junction unmatched. The CDR3 extends over 15 amino acids. CDR3 sequence: CASSVGQGESYEQYF. CDR3 bases: TGTGCCAGCAGTGTAGGACAGGGGGAATCTTACGAGCAGTACTTC.

This chain uses TRBV27 with TRBJ1-2; 7 nucleotides match TRBD1. Germline loops: CDR1 MNHEY, CDR2 SMNVEV (reference sequence). After removal of 2 bases from V and 5 bases from J, the junction contained 2 bases not matched to a gene. This CDR3 has 13 residues. CDR3 coding DNA: TGTGCCAGCAGTTTAGACAGGGCATATGGCTACACCTTC. Translated, it gives CASSLDRAYGYTF.

This clone was seen a single time. J is TRBJ1-2 and V is TRBV19; D perhaps matches TRBD1 (5 bases). The length of the CDR3 is 13 residues. V lost 4 bases and J lost 4, with 10 bases in between. Germline V gene data show CDR1 as LNHDA and CDR2 as SQIVND (reference sequence). In DNA form, the CDR3 reads TGTGCCAGTAGTAAGGCAGGGCCCTATGGCTACACCTTC. It encodes CASSKAGPYGYTF.

Of note for this clone: An end of the junction does not agree with germline; a read error may underlie this. J is TRBJ2-1 and V is TRBV7-7, with D possibly being TRBD2 (6 bases). The CDR3 has 17 amino acids. From germline, CDR1 is SSHAT and CDR2 FNYEAQ (reference sequence). The CDR3 region has the DNA TGTGCTAGCAGCCCCGGTTCGGCGGGAAGCTCCTACAATGAGCAGTTCTTC. Translating it yields CASSPGSAGSSYNEQFF.

This rearrangement joins TRBV6-4 to TRBJ1-1, with TRBD1 matching over 10 bases. V lost 7 bases and J lost 1; bases outside the gene matches: 6. The CDR3 is 15 residues long. Germline V gene sequence: CDR1 MRHNA, CDR2 SNTAGT. The CDR3 bases are TGTGCCAGCACCAGGGGGACAGGGGCGAACACTGAAGCTTTCTTT. Its translation is CASTRGTGANTEAFF.

V gene TRBV5-4 combines with J gene TRBJ2-7; 10 positions match TRBD1. V shed 0 bases, J shed 12 bases, and the junction held 6 bases outside the gene matches. CDR1 is SGHNT, CDR2 YYREEE, per germline (reference sequence). The length of the CDR3 is 13 residues. The CDR3 region is CASSLGTGGELYF. As DNA, the CDR3 is TGTGCCAGCAGCTTGGGGACAGGGGGTGAGTTGTACTTC.

This chain links TRBV15 with TRBJ2-7; the D gene is possibly TRBD1 (6 bases). V was cut by 0 bases and J by 2 bases, with 8 bases left in between. This CDR3 region has 14 residues. The germline V gene encodes CDR1 LNHNV and CDR2 YYDKDF (reference sequence). The CDR3 coding sequence is TGTGCCACCAGCAGAGACAGGGGCCCCTACGAGCAGTACTTC. It codes for CATSRDRGPYEQYF.

The J gene is TRBJ2-5, the V gene TRBV5-6; tentative D call: TRBD1 (6 bases). Germline lookup yields CDR1 SGHDT and CDR2 YYEEEE. The CDR3 spans 11 residues. Trimming shortened V by 7 bases and J by 7 bases, and 11 bases separated the two germline ends. The CDR3 protein is CASGLQGTQYF. CDR3 sequence (DNA): TGTGCCAGCGGATTACAGGGGACCCAGTACTTC. Full variable domain (remainder filled in from reference TRBV5-6 and TRBJ2-5): DAGVTQSPTHLIKTRGQQVTLRCSPKSGHDTVSWYQQALGQGPQFIFQYYEEEERQRGNFPDRFSGHQFPNYSSELNVNALLLGDSALYLCASGLQGTQYFGPGTRLLVL.

The chain joins TRBV4-1 to TRBJ2-3; 8 bases align to TRBD1. Trimming at V came to 1 base and at J to 2 bases, leaving 5 bases not matched to a gene. This CDR3 has 16 amino acids. CDR1 MGHRA and CDR2 YSYEKL come from the germline V gene. CDR3 protein: CASSQVRDRNTDTQYF. The CDR3 DNA is TGCGCCAGCAGCCAAGTCCGGGACAGGAACACAGATACGCAGTATTTT.

This chain connects TRBV7-3 to TRBJ1-1; D unclear. This CDR3 comprises 13 residues. Trimming took 3 bases from V and 4 from J, leaving 9 bases between them. CDR1 and CDR2 (germline): SGHTA, FQGTGA. Written as DNA, the CDR3 is TGTGCCAGCAGCTTTAGTGAGGGCACTGAAGCTTTCTTT. This encodes CASSFSEGTEAFF. Using reference TRBV7-3 and TRBJ1-1 for the parts outside the CDR3, the full variable domain is GAGVSQTPSNKVTEKGKYVELRCDPISGHTALYWYRQSLGQGPEFLIYFQGTGAADDSGLPNDRFFAVRPEGSVSTLKIQRTERGDSAVYLCASSFSEGTEAFFGQGTRLTVV.

The chain is built from TRBV7-6 and TRBJ1-5; 10 nucleotides align to TRBD1. The CDR3 is made up of 16 amino acids. V lost 4 bases, J lost 2 bases, and 5 bases stayed unmatched. Germline values: CDR1 SGHVS, CDR2 FNYEAQ. The CDR3 loop reads CASSWGGTGGNQPQHF. As DNA, the CDR3 is TGTGCCAGCAGCTGGGGGGGGACAGGGGGCAATCAGCCCCAGCATTTT.

The rearrangement links TRBV30 to TRBJ1-2; D is ambiguous. Trimming stripped 4 bases from V and 4 bases from J, with 13 bases between. The CDR3 consists of 13 residues. Looked up from germline, CDR1 is GTSNPN and CDR2 is SVGIG (reference sequence). CDR3 DNA sequence: TGTGCCTGGAACCCCGATATGAGCTATGGCTACACCTTC. Amino acid sequence: CAWNPDMSYGYTF.

This clone was picked up a small number of times. The V call is TRBV6-1, the J call TRBJ1-6; the D is unclear. Trimming stripped 1 base from V and 9 bases from J, with 10 bases between. Germline CDR1 and CDR2: MNHNS and SASEGT. CDR3 size: 14 residues. CDR3 sequence (DNA): TGTGCCAGCAGTGAAGTGGGCAGGCGTTCACCCCTCCACTTT. Translated, it gives CASSEVGRRSPLHF.

The rearrangement links TRBV4-1 to TRBJ2-7; 9 bases fit TRBD1. Trimming at V came to 3 bases and at J to 5 bases, leaving 5 bases not matched to a gene. CDR1 is MGHRA, CDR2 YSYEKL, per germline. The CDR3 is 14 residues long. Here the CDR3 reads CASSQHRGQDEQYF. The CDR3 DNA is TGCGCCAGCAGCCAGCACAGGGGGCAGGACGAGCAGTACTTC.

This sequence joins TRBV18 and TRBJ2-2, with 7 bases fitting TRBD1. The length of the CDR3 is 14 residues. Germline CDR1 KGHSH, CDR2 LQKENI. V trimming: 4 bases; J trimming: 4 bases; junction bases outside the gene matches: 3. The CDR3 DNA is TGTGCCAGCTCACGGGACAGAGTCACCGGGGAGCTGTTTTTT. Amino acids: CASSRDRVTGELFF. The full variable domain, its missing parts supplied by reference TRBV18 and TRBJ2-2, is NAGVMQNPRHLVRRRGQEARLRCSPMKGHSHVYWYRQLPEEGLKFMVYLQKENIIDESGMPKERFSAEFPKEGPSILRIQQVVRGDSAAYFCASSRDRVTGELFFGEGSRLTVL.

The J gene is TRBJ1-2, the V gene TRBV7-2; D perhaps matches TRBD1 (6 bases). The V end was cut by 4 bases, the J end by 4 bases, with 16 bases between. CDR3 size: 15 residues. Germline V gene data show CDR1 as SGHTA and CDR2 as FQGNSA. The CDR3 sequence is CASSSQGPLSYGYTF. CDR3 bases: TGTGCCAGCAGCTCGCAGGGGCCACTATCCTATGGCTACACCTTC.

CDR3 protein: CASRRLAGNEQYF. CDR3 DNA sequence: TGTGCCAGCAGGCGACTAGCGGGTAACGAGCAGTACTTC. The rearrangement uses TRBV2 and TRBJ2-7, with 10 bases matching TRBD2. The trim removed 6 bases at V and 5 bases at J, leaving 4 bases unmatched. The CDR3 length is 13 residues. Per germline, CDR1 SNHLY and CDR2 FYNNEI.

Remarks on this clone: One end of the junction is discordant with germline, which a read error may explain. The chain has TRBV5-1 and TRBJ1-2; no definite D call. Germline V gene lookup returns CDR1 SGHRS and CDR2 YFSETQ. This CDR3 is built from 14 residues. The CDR3 region has the DNA TGTGCCAGCAGCTTGGGCAGGTATAACTATGGCTACACCTTC. This codes for CASSLGRYNYGYTF. The variable domain in full, with the rest retrieved from reference TRBV5-1 and TRBJ1-2, is KAGVTQTPRYLIKTRGQQVTLSCSPISGHRSVSWYQQTPGQGLQFLFEYFSETQRNKGNFPGRFSGRQFSNSRSEMNVSTLELGDSALYLCASSLGRYNYGYTFGSGTRLTVV.